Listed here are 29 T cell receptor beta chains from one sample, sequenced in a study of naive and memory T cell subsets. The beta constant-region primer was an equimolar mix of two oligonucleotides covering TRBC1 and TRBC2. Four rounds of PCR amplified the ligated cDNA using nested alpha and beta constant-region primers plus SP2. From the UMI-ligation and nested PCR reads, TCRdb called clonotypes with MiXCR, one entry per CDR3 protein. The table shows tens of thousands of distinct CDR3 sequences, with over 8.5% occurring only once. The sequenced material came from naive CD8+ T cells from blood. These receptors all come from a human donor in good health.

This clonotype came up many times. The CDR3 protein is CASSDRPYEQYF. DNA of the CDR3: TGTGCCAGCAGTGACAGACCCTACGAGCAGTACTTC. The rearrangement joins TRBV2 to TRBJ2-7; D is undetermined. V was cut by 3 bases and J by 2 bases, with 5 bases left in between. Germline CDR1 SNHLY, CDR2 FYNNEI. The CDR3 has 12 amino acids.

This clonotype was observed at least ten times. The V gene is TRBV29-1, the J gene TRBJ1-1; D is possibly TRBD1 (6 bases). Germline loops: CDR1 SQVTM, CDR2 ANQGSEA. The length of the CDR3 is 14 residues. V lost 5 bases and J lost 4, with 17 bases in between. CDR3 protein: CSVISTGTPTEAFF. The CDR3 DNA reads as TGCAGCGTTATCAGTACCGGGACACCCACTGAAGCTTTCTTT.

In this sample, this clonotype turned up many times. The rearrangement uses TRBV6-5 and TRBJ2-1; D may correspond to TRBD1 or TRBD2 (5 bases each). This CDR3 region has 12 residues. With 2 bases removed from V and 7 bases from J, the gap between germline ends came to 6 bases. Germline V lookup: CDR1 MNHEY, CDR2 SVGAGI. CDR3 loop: CASSYGGNEQFF. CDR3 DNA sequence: TGTGCCAGCAGTTACGGGGGAAATGAGCAGTTCTTC.

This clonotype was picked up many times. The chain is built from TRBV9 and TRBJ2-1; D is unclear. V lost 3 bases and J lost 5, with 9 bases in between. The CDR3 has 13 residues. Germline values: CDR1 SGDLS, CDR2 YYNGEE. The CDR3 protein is CASSAGLDNEQFF. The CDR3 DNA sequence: TGTGCCAGCAGCGCCGGCCTCGACAATGAGCAGTTCTTC.

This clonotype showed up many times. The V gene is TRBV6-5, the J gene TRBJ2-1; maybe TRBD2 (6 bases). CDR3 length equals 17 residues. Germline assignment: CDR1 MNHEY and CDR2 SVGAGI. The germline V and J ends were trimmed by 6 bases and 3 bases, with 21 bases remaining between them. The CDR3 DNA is TGTGCCAGCAGCCTGAGTGCGGCGGGAACCATCTACAATGAGCAGTTCTTC. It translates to CASSLSAAGTIYNEQFF.

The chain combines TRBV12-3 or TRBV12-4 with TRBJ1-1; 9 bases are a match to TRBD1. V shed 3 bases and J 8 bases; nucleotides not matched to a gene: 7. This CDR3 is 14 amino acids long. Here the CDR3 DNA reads TGTGCCAGCAGTTTGGGACAGGGATTCTCCGAAGCTTTCTTT. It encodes CASSLGQGFSEAFF.

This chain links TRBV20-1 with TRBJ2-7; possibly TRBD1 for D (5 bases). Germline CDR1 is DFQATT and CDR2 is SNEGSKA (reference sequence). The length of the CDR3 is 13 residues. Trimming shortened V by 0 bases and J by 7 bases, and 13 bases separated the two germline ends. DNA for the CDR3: TGCAGTGCTAGAGAGAAGGACACTCGAGAGCAGTACTTC. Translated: CSAREKDTREQYF.

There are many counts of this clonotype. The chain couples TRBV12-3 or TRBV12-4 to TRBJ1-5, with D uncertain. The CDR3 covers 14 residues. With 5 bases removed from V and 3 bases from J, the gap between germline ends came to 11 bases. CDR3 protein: CASSTRSINQPQHF. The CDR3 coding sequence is TGTGCCAGCAGTACGCGAAGTATCAATCAGCCCCAGCATTTT.

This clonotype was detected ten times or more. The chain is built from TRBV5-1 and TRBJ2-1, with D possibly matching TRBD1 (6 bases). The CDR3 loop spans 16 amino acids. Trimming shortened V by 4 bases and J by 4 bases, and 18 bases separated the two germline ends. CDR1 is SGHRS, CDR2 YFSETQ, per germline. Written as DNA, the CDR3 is TGCGCCAGCAGCCCGTGGACCTCCAGGGGTTACAATGAGCAGTTCTTC. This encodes CASSPWTSRGYNEQFF.

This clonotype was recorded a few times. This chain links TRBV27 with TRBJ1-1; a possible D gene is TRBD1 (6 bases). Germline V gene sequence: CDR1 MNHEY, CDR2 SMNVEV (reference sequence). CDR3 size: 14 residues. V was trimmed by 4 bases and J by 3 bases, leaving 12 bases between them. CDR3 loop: CASSSGGVYTEAFF. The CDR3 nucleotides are TGTGCCAGCAGTTCGGGGGGCGTGTACACTGAAGCTTTCTTT.

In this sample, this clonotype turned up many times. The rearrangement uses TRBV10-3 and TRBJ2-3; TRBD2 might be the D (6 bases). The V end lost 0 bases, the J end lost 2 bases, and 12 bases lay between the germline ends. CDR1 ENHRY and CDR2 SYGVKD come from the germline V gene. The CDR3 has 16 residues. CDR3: CAISESNGGPTDTQYF. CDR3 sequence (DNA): TGTGCCATCAGTGAGTCGAACGGGGGACCCACAGATACGCAGTATTTT.

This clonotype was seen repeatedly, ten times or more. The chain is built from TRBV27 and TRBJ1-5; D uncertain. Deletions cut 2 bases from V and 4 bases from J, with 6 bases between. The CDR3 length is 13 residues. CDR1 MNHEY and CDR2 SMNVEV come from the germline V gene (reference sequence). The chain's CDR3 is CASSLGLNQPQHF. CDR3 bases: TGTGCCAGCAGTTTAGGGCTGAATCAGCCCCAGCATTTT.

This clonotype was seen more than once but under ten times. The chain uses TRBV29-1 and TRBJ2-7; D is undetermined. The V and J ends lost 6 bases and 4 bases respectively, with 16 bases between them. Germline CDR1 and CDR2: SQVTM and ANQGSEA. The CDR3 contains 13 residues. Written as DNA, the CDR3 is TGCAGCGTGTATGTCGGGTTTGCGTACGAGCAGTACTTC. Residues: CSVYVGFAYEQYF.

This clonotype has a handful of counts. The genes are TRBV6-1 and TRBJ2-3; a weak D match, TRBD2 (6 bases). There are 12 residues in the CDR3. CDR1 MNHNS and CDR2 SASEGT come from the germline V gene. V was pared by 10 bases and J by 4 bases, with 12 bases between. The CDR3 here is CATGEGADTQYF. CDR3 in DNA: TGTGCCACGGGAGAAGGGGCAGATACGCAGTATTTT.

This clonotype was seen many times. Here the CDR3 DNA reads TGTGCCAGCAGCTCAGGGGGCTCCTACGAGCAGTACTTC. This gives the protein CASSSGGSYEQYF. This sequence joins TRBV7-9 and TRBJ2-7; 7 bases agree with TRBD1. V gave up 4 bases and J gave up 0 bases; unmatched junction bases: 0. The CDR3 spans 13 residues. Looked up from germline, CDR1 is SEHNR and CDR2 is FQNEAQ (reference sequence).

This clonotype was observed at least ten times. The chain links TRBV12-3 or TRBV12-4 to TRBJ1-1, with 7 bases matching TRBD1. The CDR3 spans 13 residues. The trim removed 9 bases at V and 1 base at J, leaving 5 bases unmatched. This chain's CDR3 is CASTTGWNTEAFF. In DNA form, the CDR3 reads TGTGCCAGTACGACAGGGTGGAACACTGAAGCTTTCTTT.

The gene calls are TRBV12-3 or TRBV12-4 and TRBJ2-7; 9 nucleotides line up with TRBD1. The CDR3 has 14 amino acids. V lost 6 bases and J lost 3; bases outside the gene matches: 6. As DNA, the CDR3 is TGTGCCAGCAGCTGGGGACAGGGTTACTACGAGCAGTACTTC. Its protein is CASSWGQGYYEQYF.

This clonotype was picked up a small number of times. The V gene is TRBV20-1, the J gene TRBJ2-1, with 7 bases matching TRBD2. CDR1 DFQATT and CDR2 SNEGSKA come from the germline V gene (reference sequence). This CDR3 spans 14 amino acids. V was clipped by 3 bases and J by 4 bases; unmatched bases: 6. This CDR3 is CSARGTKGYNEQFF. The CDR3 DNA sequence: TGCAGTGCTAGGGGGACTAAGGGATACAATGAGCAGTTCTTC.

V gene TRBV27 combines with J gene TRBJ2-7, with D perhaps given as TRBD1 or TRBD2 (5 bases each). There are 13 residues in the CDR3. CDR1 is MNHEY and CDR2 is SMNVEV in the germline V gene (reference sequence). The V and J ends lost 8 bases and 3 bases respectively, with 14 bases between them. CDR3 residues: CASGLLGVYEQYF. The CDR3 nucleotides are TGTGCCAGCGGATTACTAGGGGTCTACGAGCAGTACTTC.

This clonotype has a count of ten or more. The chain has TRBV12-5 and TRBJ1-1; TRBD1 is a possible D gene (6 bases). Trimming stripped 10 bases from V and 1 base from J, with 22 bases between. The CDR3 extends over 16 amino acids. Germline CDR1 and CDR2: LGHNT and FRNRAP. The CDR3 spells CATQTDRPPSNTEAFF. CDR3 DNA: TGTGCTACCCAAACGGACAGACCACCATCGAACACTGAAGCTTTCTTT.

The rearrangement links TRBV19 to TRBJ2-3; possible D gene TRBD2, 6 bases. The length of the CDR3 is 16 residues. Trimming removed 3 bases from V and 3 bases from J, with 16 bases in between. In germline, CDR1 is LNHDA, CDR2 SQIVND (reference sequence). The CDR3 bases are TGTGCCAGTAGTATCAGAGGCGGCGGGACGACAGATACGCAGTATTTT. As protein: CASSIRGGGTTDTQYF.

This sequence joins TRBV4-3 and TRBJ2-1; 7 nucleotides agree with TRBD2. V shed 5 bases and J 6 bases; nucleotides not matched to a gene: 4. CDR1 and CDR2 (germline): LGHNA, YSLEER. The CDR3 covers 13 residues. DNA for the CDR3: TGCGCCAGCAGCAGGGGCGGGGGCAATGAGCAGTTCTTC. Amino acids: CASSRGGGNEQFF.

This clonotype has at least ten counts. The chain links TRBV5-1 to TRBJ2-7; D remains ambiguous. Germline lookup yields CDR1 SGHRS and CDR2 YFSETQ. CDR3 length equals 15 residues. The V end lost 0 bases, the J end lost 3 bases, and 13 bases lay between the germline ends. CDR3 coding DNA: TGCGCCAGCAGCTTGGTTGGACCGGCAAACTACGAGCAGTACTTC. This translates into CASSLVGPANYEQYF.

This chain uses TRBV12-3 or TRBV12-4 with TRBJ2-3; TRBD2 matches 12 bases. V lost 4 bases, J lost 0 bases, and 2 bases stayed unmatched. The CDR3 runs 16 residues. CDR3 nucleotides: TGTGCCAGCAGTTCGACTAGCGGGGGTAGCACAGATACGCAGTATTTT. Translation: CASSSTSGGSTDTQYF.

The CDR3 DNA follows: TGTGCCAGCAAACAGGAGGGGTACCAAGAGACCCAGTACTTC. Its protein product is CASKQEGYQETQYF. This chain connects TRBV28 to TRBJ2-5; the D gene is possibly TRBD2 (6 bases). In germline, CDR1 is MDHEN, CDR2 SYDVKM. CDR3 length: 14 amino acids. V was trimmed by 7 bases and J by 0 bases, leaving 12 bases between them. Full variable domain (remainder filled in from reference TRBV28 and TRBJ2-5): DVKVTQSSRYLVKRTGEKVFLECVQDMDHENMFWYRQDPGLGLRLIYFSYDVKMKEKGDIPEGYSVSREKKERFSLILESASTNQTSMYLCASKQEGYQETQYFGPGTRLLVL.

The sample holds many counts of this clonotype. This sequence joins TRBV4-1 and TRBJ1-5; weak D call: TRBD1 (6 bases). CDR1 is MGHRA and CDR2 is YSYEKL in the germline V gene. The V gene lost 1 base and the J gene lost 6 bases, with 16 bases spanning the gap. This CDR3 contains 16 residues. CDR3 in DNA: TGCGCCAGCAGCCAAGGGGGCTTGCCAGGGGTTCAGCCCCAGCATTTT. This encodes CASSQGGLPGVQPQHF.

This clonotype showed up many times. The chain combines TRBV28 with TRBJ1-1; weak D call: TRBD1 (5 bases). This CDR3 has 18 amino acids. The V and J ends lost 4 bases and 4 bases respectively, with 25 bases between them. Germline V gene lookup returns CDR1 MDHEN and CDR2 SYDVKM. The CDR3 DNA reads TGTGCCAGCAGTTCAAAGGAGCGGGGGAATCCGGCGCGCACTGAAGCTTTCTTT. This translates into CASSSKERGNPARTEAFF.

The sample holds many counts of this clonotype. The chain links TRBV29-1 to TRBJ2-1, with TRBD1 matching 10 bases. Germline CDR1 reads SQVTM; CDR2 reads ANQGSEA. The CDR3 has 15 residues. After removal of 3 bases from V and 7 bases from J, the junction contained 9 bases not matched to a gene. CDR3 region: CSVDEGQGHWNEQFF. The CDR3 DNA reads TGCAGCGTTGACGAGGGACAGGGGCATTGGAATGAGCAGTTCTTC.

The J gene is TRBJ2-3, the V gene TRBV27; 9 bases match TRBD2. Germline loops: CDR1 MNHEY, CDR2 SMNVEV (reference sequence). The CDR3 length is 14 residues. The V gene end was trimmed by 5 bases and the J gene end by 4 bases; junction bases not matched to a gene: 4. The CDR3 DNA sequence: TGTGCCAGCAGTCAAGGACTAGCGTCAGATACGCAGTATTTT. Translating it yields CASSQGLASDTQYF.